One T cell receptor (beta chain) is described in this entry. Its antigen remains unidentified. This specimen belongs to a study of cytomegalovirus exposure and HLA in healthy donors. Germline V gives CDR1 MDHEN, CDR2 SYDVKM. The trim removed 4 bases at V and 3 bases at J, leaving 8 bases unmatched. The CDR3 loop spans 17 amino acids. PCR involved 60 Vbeta and 13 Jbeta primers. Generated by immunoSEQ multiplex PCR, the TCRdb table keeps only in-frame clones and is missing some. The table lists approximately 120,000 clones, 65% to 80% of them singletons. Study-level points and caveats: Earlier analysis found most TCR beta V segments productive about 87% or about 30% of the time. In a later analysis, donors in an Asian-associated ancestry cluster reportedly had fewer N-insertions in productive TCRs than the cohort mean.

The chain carries TRBV28 and TRBJ2-3, with 12 bases aligning to TRBD2. The source is a man aged 25-45 years in good health and CMV-seronegative. Specimen: PBMCs. The CDR3: CASSSPSGRASTDTQYF. CDR3 nucleotide sequence: TGTGCCAGCAGTTCCCCTAGCGGGAGGGCCTCAACAGATACGCAGTATTTT.